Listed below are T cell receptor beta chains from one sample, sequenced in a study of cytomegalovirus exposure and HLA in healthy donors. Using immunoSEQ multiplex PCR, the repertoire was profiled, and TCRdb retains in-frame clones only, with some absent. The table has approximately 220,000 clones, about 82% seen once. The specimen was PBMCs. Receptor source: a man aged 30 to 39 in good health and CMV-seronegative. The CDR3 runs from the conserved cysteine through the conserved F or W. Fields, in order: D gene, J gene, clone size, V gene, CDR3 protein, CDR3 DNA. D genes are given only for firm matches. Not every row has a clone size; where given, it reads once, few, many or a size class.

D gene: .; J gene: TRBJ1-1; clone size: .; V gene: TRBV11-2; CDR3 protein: CASSLPTGEAFF; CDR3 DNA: TGTGCCAGCAGCTTACCTACAGGTGAAGCTTTCTTT
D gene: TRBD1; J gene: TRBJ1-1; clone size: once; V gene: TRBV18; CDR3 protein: CASSPRDRVIGTEAFF; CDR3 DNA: TGTGCCAGCTCACCCCGGGACAGGGTTATCGGGACTGAAGCTTTCTTT
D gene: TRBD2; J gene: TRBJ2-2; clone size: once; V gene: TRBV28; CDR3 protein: CASLPGGPTQYTGELFF; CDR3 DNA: TGTGCCAGCCTCCCGGGGGGACCCACCCAATACACCGGGGAGCTGTTTTTT
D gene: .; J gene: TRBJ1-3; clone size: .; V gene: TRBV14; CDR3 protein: CASTQTVFGGNTIYF; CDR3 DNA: TGTGCCAGCACTCAAACCGTGTTCGGTGGAAACACCATATATTTT
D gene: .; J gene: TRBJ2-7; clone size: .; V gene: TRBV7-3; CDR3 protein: CASSLNKLFSSYEQYF; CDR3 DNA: TGTGCCAGCAGCTTAAATAAGCTATTTAGCTCCTACGAGCAGTACTTC
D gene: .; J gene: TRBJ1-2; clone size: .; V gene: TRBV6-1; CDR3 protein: CASSEGSVMGGGYTF; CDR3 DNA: TGTGCCAGCAGTGAAGGCTCTGTAATGGGAGGTGGCTACACCTTC
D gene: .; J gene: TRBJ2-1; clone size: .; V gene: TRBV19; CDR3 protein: CATSTSPLNGEQFF; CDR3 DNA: TGTGCCACCTCGACCTCACCCTTGAACGGGGAGCAGTTCTTC
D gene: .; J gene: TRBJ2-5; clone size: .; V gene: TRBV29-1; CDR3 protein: CSVGGTLQETQYF; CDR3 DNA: TGCAGCGTTGGAGGGACTTTACAAGAGACCCAGTACTTC
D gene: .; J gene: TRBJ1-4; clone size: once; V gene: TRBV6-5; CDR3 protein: CASSYSAGEKLFF; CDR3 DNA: TGTGCCAGCAGTTATTCGGCGGGTGAAAAACTGTTTTTT
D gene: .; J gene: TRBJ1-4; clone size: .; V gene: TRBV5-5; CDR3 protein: CASSLIQGSPVTNEKLFF; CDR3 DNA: TGTGCCAGCAGCCTAATACAGGGTTCCCCCGTGACTAATGAAAAACTGTTTTTT
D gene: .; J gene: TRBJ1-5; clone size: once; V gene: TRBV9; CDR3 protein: CASSVGGTSNQPQHF; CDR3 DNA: TGTGCCAGCAGCGTGGGGGGTACCAGCAATCAGCCCCAGCATTTT
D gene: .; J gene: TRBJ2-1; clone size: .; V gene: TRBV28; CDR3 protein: CASSLDSGDNEQFF; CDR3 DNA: TGTGCCAGCAGTTTGGACAGCGGGGACAATGAGCAGTTCTTC
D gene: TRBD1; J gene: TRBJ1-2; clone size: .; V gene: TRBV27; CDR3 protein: CASSFSGTEGGYTF; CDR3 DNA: TGTGCCAGCAGTTTTTCCGGGACAGAGGGTGGCTACACCTTC
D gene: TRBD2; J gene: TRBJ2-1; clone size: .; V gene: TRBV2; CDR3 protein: CASSEIGGGALWEQFF; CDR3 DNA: TGTGCCAGCAGTGAAATTGGCGGGGGGGCCCTCTGGGAGCAGTTCTTC
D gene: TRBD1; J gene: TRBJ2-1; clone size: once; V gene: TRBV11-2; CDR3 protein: CASRLTGTGSNEQFF; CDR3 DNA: TGTGCCAGCCGATTAACCGGGACAGGGAGCAATGAGCAGTTCTTC
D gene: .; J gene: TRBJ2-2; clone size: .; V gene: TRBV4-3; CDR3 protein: CASSQGSEGANTGELFF; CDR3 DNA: TGCGCCAGCAGCCAAGGCTCCGAAGGGGCGAACACCGGGGAGCTGTTTTTT
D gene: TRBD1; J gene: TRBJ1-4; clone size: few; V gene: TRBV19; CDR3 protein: CASRYRQGTEKLFF; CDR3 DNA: TGTGCCAGCCGATACAGACAGGGGACTGAAAAACTGTTTTTT